The 29 T cell receptor beta chains given below trace back to one sample, sequenced in a study of blood T cell repertoires in COVID-19 (dated by TCRdb to the early 2020s). The library was prepared using the immunoSEQ multiplex PCR assay. TCRdb retrieved this table from immuneACCESS and kept in-frame rearrangements only. Not all clones are present; in checked studies, unresolved V genes account for under half, and no reason is known for the remainder. This sample gives 450,000 to 600,000 clones in total; roughly 90% of them show up just once. The ten largest account for roughly 0.72% of the sample. The sequencing input was PBMCs or T cells enriched from blood (not recorded which). The receptors originated from a woman between 18 and 29 years old who had recovered from COVID-19.

The V call is TRBV12-3 or TRBV12-4, the J call TRBJ1-2; no clear D gene. This CDR3 comprises 13 residues. V shed 5 bases and J shed 1 base, with 8 bases lying between them. The CDR3 nucleotides read TGTGCCAGCAGTCCTGAGTATAACTATGGCTACACCTTC. It specifies CASSPEYNYGYTF.

The V call is TRBV12-3 or TRBV12-4, the J call TRBJ1-2; a possible D gene is TRBD1 (6 bases). Trimming left V 1 base short and J 7 bases short, with 10 bases between. CDR3 size: 13 residues. CDR3 loop: CASSLGQAGGYTF. The DNA of the CDR3 is TGTGCCAGCAGTTTAGGACAGGCTGGTGGCTACACCTTC.

The V and J genes are TRBV15 and TRBJ2-7; D not resolved. V lost 0 bases and J lost 5, with 2 bases in between. The CDR3 runs 11 residues. Germline CDR1 reads LNHNV; CDR2 reads YYDKDF (reference sequence). The CDR3 loop is CATSRDNEQYF. The CDR3 DNA is TGTGCCACCAGCAGAGATAACGAGCAGTACTTC. Together with reference TRBV15 and TRBJ2-7, the CDR3 gives the full variable domain: DAMVIQNPRYQVTQFGKPVTLSCSQTLNHNVMYWYQQKSSQAPKLLFHYYDKDFNNEADTPDNFQSRRPNTSFCFLDIRSPGLGDTAMYLCATSRDNEQYFGPGTRLTVT.

This clone was observed a few times. The CDR3 DNA follows: TGTGCCATCCCGAACAGGGTGACTTCTGGAAACACCATATATTTT. Residues: CAIPNRVTSGNTIYF. The V and J genes are TRBV19 and TRBJ1-3, with D tentatively TRBD1 (6 bases). This CDR3 region has 15 residues. CDR1 is LNHDA, CDR2 SQIVND, per germline (reference sequence). V was shortened by 10 bases and J by 1 base, with 17 bases between the two germline ends.

The rearrangement uses TRBV12-3 or TRBV12-4 and TRBJ2-5; the D gene is possibly TRBD1 (5 bases). The CDR3 contains 13 residues. The germline V and J ends were trimmed by 3 bases and 6 bases, with 11 bases remaining between them. The CDR3 loop is CASSLDRGQTQYF. CDR3 coding DNA: TGTGCCAGCAGTTTGGATAGGGGTCAGACCCAGTACTTC.

This rearrangement joins TRBV7-9 to TRBJ2-1; D unclear. This CDR3 comprises 12 residues. Trimming took off 5 bases at V and 6 bases at J, with 8 bases between the two ends. Germline assignment: CDR1 SEHNR and CDR2 FQNEAQ (reference sequence). CDR3 region: CASSPSFNEQFF. The CDR3 nucleotides read TGTGCCAGCAGCCCTTCGTTCAATGAGCAGTTCTTC.

This clone was seen just once. V and J are TRBV11-3 and TRBJ1-1, with TRBD1 as a possible D gene (5 bases). Germline V lookup: CDR1 SGHNT, CDR2 YENEEA. V was shortened by 0 bases and J by 8 bases, with 10 bases between the two germline ends. This CDR3 is 13 amino acids long. For the CDR3, the DNA is TGTGCCAGCAGCTTAGACCCGGCAGGGGAAGCTTTCTTT. This sequence encodes CASSLDPAGEAFF.

A note on this clone: Other DNA sequences in the same sample also yield this CDR3. The J gene is TRBJ1-1, the V gene TRBV2; 8 positions agree with TRBD1. This CDR3 region has 12 residues. V was clipped by 4 bases and J by 8 bases; unmatched bases: 3. Per germline, CDR1 SNHLY and CDR2 FYNNEI. The CDR3 DNA reads as TGTGCCAGCAGTGTCGGACAGGGAGAAGCTTTCTTT. It yields the protein CASSVGQGEAFF.

The chain uses TRBV5-1 and TRBJ2-5, with a weak D call TRBD2 (6 bases). Per germline, CDR1 SGHRS and CDR2 YFSETQ. The germline V and J ends were trimmed by 4 bases and 1 base, with 17 bases remaining between them. CDR3 length: 16 residues. The CDR3 nucleotides are TGCGCCAGCAGCATGCAGGTGGGGGGAAGCCAAGAGACCCAGTACTTC. This gives the protein CASSMQVGGSQETQYF.

The rearrangement uses TRBV18 and TRBJ1-1, with TRBD1 matching over 7 bases. CDR3 size: 15 residues. Germline assignment: CDR1 KGHSH and CDR2 LQKENI. With V trimmed by 3 bases and J by 5 bases, 9 bases remained unmatched. CDR3 loop: CASSPPDRSATEAFF. The CDR3 DNA sequence: TGTGCCAGCTCACCCCCGGACAGGTCGGCGACTGAAGCTTTCTTT.

This clone was seen a few times. The J gene is TRBJ1-1, the V gene TRBV7-2; D gene ambiguous. V lost 1 base and J lost 1, with 4 bases in between. Per the germline V gene, CDR1 is SGHTA and CDR2 is FQGNSA. CDR3 length equals 13 residues. The CDR3 bases are TGTGCCAGCAGCTTAGAGAGGAACACTGAAGCTTTCTTT. It specifies CASSLERNTEAFF.

This sequence joins TRBV19 and TRBJ2-3; D might be TRBD1 (6 bases). The V end was cut by 11 bases, the J end by 2 bases, with 14 bases between. The germline V gene has CDR1 LNHDA and CDR2 SQIVND (reference sequence). The CDR3 extends over 13 amino acids. The CDR3 nucleotides are TGTGCCGCCGCGCAGGGGAACACAGATACGCAGTATTTT. Translating it yields CAAAQGNTDTQYF.

This clone was seen a single time. V gene TRBV27 combines with J gene TRBJ1-1, with D possibly being TRBD1 (5 bases). Germline loops: CDR1 MNHEY, CDR2 SMNVEV (reference sequence). Trimming shortened V by 5 bases and J by 5 bases, and 21 bases separated the two germline ends. This CDR3 contains 16 residues. CDR3 DNA sequence: TGTGCCAGCAGTCCGCAGAGGCTCGTAGGGGAAACTGAAGCTTTCTTT. Translated, it gives CASSPQRLVGETEAFF.

The table lists this clone with a count of one. V gene TRBV12-5 combines with J gene TRBJ1-2; D gene unclear. V lost 0 bases and J 6 bases, leaving 14 bases between the germline ends. Germline loops: CDR1 LGHNT, CDR2 FRNRAP. The CDR3 covers 15 residues. The DNA for the CDR3 is TGTGCTAGTGGTTTGGTACCGGCAGGCTCCCATGGCTACACCTTC. Protein product: CASGLVPAGSHGYTF.

The V and J genes are TRBV30 and TRBJ2-7; 9 positions agree with TRBD1. Trimming cost V 4 bases and J 4 bases; bases outside gene matches: 8. Germline V gene lookup returns CDR1 GTSNPN and CDR2 SVGIG (reference sequence). The CDR3 consists of 14 residues. The CDR3 DNA sequence: TGTGCCTGGACCTGGGACAGGGTACCATACGAGCAGTACTTC. Translating it yields CAWTWDRVPYEQYF.

The chain is built from TRBV6-4 and TRBJ1-2, with 7 nucleotides matching TRBD1. V gave up 0 bases and J gave up 4 bases; unmatched junction bases: 11. The CDR3 is 17 amino acids. Germline assignment: CDR1 MRHNA and CDR2 SNTAGT. The CDR3 loop is CASSDSSISGGGYGYTF. The CDR3 DNA sequence: TGTGCCAGCAGTGACTCTTCGATATCAGGGGGAGGCTATGGCTACACCTTC.

V gene TRBV4-1 combines with J gene TRBJ2-5; weak D call: TRBD2 (6 bases). This CDR3 comprises 14 residues. Per the germline V gene, CDR1 is MGHRA and CDR2 is YSYEKL. V was cut by 0 bases and J by 1 base, with 6 bases left in between. The CDR3 spells CASSQEAGQETQYF. DNA for the CDR3: TGCGCCAGCAGCCAAGAAGCGGGCCAAGAGACCCAGTACTTC.

V and J are TRBV19 and TRBJ2-1; D is perhaps TRBD1 (5 bases). CDR1 is LNHDA and CDR2 is SQIVND in the germline V gene (reference sequence). Trimming removed 7 bases from V and 2 bases from J, with 15 bases in between. CDR3 length: 15 amino acids. CDR3 in DNA: TGTGCCAGTACCCCAGGGTACTTGCCCTACAATGAGCAGTTCTTC. Translated, it gives CASTPGYLPYNEQFF.

V usage is TRBV5-1 and J usage is TRBJ2-7, with 12 bases identical to TRBD1. Unmatched junction bases numbered 5, after V lost 4 bases and J lost 6 bases. The germline gives CDR1 SGHRS, CDR2 YFSETQ. The CDR3 is made up of 14 amino acids. The CDR3 spells CASSGGTGGGEQYF. CDR3 sequence (DNA): TGCGCCAGCAGCGGCGGGACAGGGGGCGGCGAGCAGTACTTC.

This clone was observed a single time. V gene TRBV10-3 combines with J gene TRBJ1-4; TRBD1 matches at 8 bases. CDR3 size: 14 residues. V lost 6 bases to trimming and J lost 8 bases; unmatched junction nucleotides: 8. Germline assignment: CDR1 ENHRY and CDR2 SYGVKD. CDR3 loop: CAISAGGAREKLFF. The CDR3 DNA reads as TGTGCCATCAGCGCAGGGGGCGCAAGGGAAAAACTGTTTTTT.

This chain links TRBV12-3 or TRBV12-4 with TRBJ1-6, with D unclear. This CDR3 is 12 amino acids long. The V gene lost 3 bases and the J gene lost 14 bases, with 11 bases spanning the gap. CDR3 in amino acids: CASSFPPEALHF. CDR3 sequence (DNA): TGTGCCAGCAGTTTCCCCCCTGAGGCCCTCCACTTT.

The chain couples TRBV7-9 to TRBJ2-1; D gene unclear. The CDR3 has 13 amino acids. V lost 4 bases to trimming and J lost 5 bases, with 9 bases between them. Germline V gives CDR1 SEHNR, CDR2 FQNEAQ (reference sequence). The CDR3 protein is CASSSPLHNEQFF. DNA of the CDR3: TGTGCCAGCAGCTCCCCTCTACACAATGAGCAGTTCTTC.

The chain carries TRBV30 and TRBJ1-1; TRBD1 agrees at 8 bases. The CDR3 has 13 amino acids. Germline CDR1 reads GTSNPN; CDR2 reads SVGIG (reference sequence). V shed 4 bases and J 5 bases; nucleotides not matched to a gene: 6. The CDR3 spells CAWTRGQGTEAFF. The CDR3 DNA reads TGTGCCTGGACCAGGGGGCAGGGAACTGAAGCTTTCTTT. Variable domain in full (rest from reference TRBV30 and TRBJ1-1): SQTIHQWPATLVQPVGSPLSLECTVEGTSNPNLYWYRQAAGRGLQLLFYSVGIGQISSEVPQNLSASRPQDRQFILSSKKLLLSDSGFYLCAWTRGQGTEAFFGQGTRLTVV.

The chain couples TRBV30 to TRBJ1-4, with 8 nucleotides matching TRBD1. Unmatched junction bases numbered 5, after V lost 3 bases and J lost 8 bases. The CDR3 is 13 amino acids. Germline lookup yields CDR1 GTSNPN and CDR2 SVGIG (reference sequence). The CDR3 protein is CAWRGQGWEKLFF. The CDR3 bases are TGTGCCTGGAGAGGACAGGGTTGGGAAAAACTGTTTTTT.

About this clone itself: One junction end disagrees with the germline gene, perhaps due to a read error. The CDR3 coding sequence is TGTGCCAGCAGTGATTTCCCTCCCGGGACTAGCGGCCTCTTC. Protein product: CASSDFPPGTSGLF. V is TRBV6-1 and J is TRBJ2-1; 11 bases are shared with TRBD2. The CDR3 length is 14 residues. The germline CDR1 and CDR2 sequences are MNHNS and SASEGT.

The gene calls are TRBV9 and TRBJ2-3, with a weak D call TRBD2 (6 bases). Germline V gene lookup returns CDR1 SGDLS and CDR2 YYNGEE. The V end lost 0 bases, the J end lost 2 bases, and 10 bases lay between the germline ends. The CDR3 is 15 residues long. As DNA, the CDR3 is TGTGCCAGCAGCGTAGGGGGGGACTCCACAGATACGCAGTATTTT. Translation gives CASSVGGDSTDTQYF.

This clone was picked up one time. The chain carries TRBV19 and TRBJ1-4, with 7 bases matching TRBD1. Trimming at V came to 9 bases and at J to 8 bases, leaving 6 bases not matched to a gene. There are 12 residues in the CDR3. Germline V gene lookup returns CDR1 LNHDA and CDR2 SQIVND (reference sequence). CDR3 in amino acids: CASGQEWEKLFF. DNA of the CDR3: TGTGCCAGCGGACAGGAGTGGGAAAAACTGTTTTTT.

The chain recombines TRBV5-1 with TRBJ2-7, with 9 nucleotides matching TRBD2. Looked up from germline, CDR1 is SGHRS and CDR2 is YFSETQ. J was trimmed by 1 base and V by 3 bases; bases with no gene match: 5. The CDR3 contains 15 residues. CDR3 region: CASSSASGDSYEQYF. The CDR3 bases are TGCGCCAGCAGCTCGGCTAGCGGGGATTCCTACGAGCAGTACTTC. The entire variable domain, with the rest obtained from reference TRBV5-1 and TRBJ2-7, is as follows: KAGVTQTPRYLIKTRGQQVTLSCSPISGHRSVSWYQQTPGQGLQFLFEYFSETQRNKGNFPGRFSGRQFSNSRSEMNVSTLELGDSALYLCASSSASGDSYEQYFGPGTRLTVT.

The CDR3 nucleotides read TGCGCCAGCAGCTTGATTCGGCCCAGCGGGGGCCGAAATGAGCAGTTCTTC. This encodes CASSLIRPSGGRNEQFF. This chain connects TRBV5-1 to TRBJ2-1; 8 nucleotides agree with TRBD2. CDR1 and CDR2 from the germline V gene are SGHRS and YFSETQ. There are 17 residues in the CDR3. Trimming at V came to 1 base and at J to 7 bases, leaving 13 bases not matched to a gene.